This T cell receptor beta chain emerged from a study of CD8+ T cells in alopecia areata (dated by TCRdb to the late 2010s). A note on the overall study: Treated patients were enrolled in an open-label pilot trial of oral tofacitinib at 5 to 10 mg twice daily for moderate-to-severe alopecia areata. Tofacitinib was given for 6 to 18 months, followed by 6 months of follow-up off drug to assess delayed response and recurrence. The SALT score, which quantifies the percentage of affected scalp surface area, was used to measure disease severity in treated patients. In both human patients and the C3H/HeJ mouse model, the study applied high-throughput TCRbeta sequencing to look at T cell clonal expansion in alopecia areata. In humans, TCRbeta sequencing was performed on scalp tissue and on sorted CD4+ and CD8+ peripheral blood T cells from healthy controls and from patients with patchy or totalis/universalis alopecia areata. Biopsies were taken from tofacitinib-treated patients at baseline and again at 4 and 24 weeks into treatment, and several of those patients also had a later scalp biopsy. Scalp clonality was compared across normal scalp (n=4), patchy alopecia areata scalp (n=8), and alopecia totalis/universalis scalp (n=8). RNA came from the PAXgene miRNA kit for fixed scalp, the miRNeasy kit for PBMCs, and the RNeasy kit for mouse skin. Amplification of TCRbeta CDR3 regions was done by immunoSEQ multiplex PCR using 35 Vbeta forward primers and 13 Jbeta reverse primers.

The CDR1 and CDR2 encoded by the germline V gene (reference sequence) are SGHNT and YYREEE. From cysteine to phenylalanine, the CDR3 is 16 amino acids long. Only the CDR3 DNA is retained, 48 bases long and in frame from the first base. V is pared back by 7 bases and J by 2 bases, with 22 bases lying between the germline termini. About this clone itself: Its target antigen remains unknown. No base quality values were provided; no much bigger clone lies one nucleotide off.

Reading the label with the study, this specimen's time point is: about four weeks on oral tofacitinib. Sample treatment or condition, as interpreted from the label and publication: oral pan-JAK inhibitor, 5-10 mg twice daily. Lesional scalp punch biopsies and peripheral blood were collected from alopecia areata patients. After PBMCs were isolated by density centrifugation and stained for CD3, CD4 and CD8, a FACSAria was used to sort CD4+ and CD8+ T cells. The library was obtained by the immunoSEQ multiplex PCR assay. RNA was extracted from all samples and reverse transcribed into cDNA as template for TCR sequencing. SuperScript III was used to make first-strand cDNA, primed with a 2:1 mix of oligo-dT and random hexamers. Amplification bias was assessed with a synthetic immune receptor repertoire, and residual bias was removed computationally. In the original analysis: Raw reads were preprocessed to remove errors, and CDR3 was defined by IMGT conventions from the conserved cysteine to phenylalanine. Clonality was computed by normalizing Shannon entropy by log2 of the number of productive unique TCRs and subtracting the result from 1. CD4 or CD8 identity of scalp clones was inferred by cross-referencing scalp TCRbeta sequences with sorted blood CD4 and CD8 repertoires. Imported from immuneACCESS, the table was reduced by TCRdb to in-frame sequences with V and J called. These copies leave out some clones; in studies compared against another copy, an unresolved V gene accounts for under half, and the cause of the remainder is not known. V and J calls and clone size are those listed in that table; D and trimming were worked out from the DNA. The table for this sample lists about 190,000 clones; around three fifths of them were counted only once. In total, the top ten clones hold 4.2% of the sample.

Paper-wide results and their limitations: Compared with mice, TCR sequences shared between patients were less clear, possibly partly because of HLA diversity across the patient population. During tofacitinib treatment, many expanded lesional clones remained in scalp and blood, and this persistence may partly explain relapse after treatment is stopped. Resident alphabeta T cells in normal human skin are also sequenced, complicating scalp TCR repertoire analysis, unlike mouse skin dominated by gammadelta T cells. With tofacitinib, both scalp clonality and the number of expanded CD8+ clones among the top 100 scalp clones went down significantly. Because the treated cohort was small and included a single nonresponder, larger studies are needed to assess links between baseline CD8+ expansion and response. Lesional scalp, especially in alopecia totalis/universalis, showed higher clonality and more expanded CD8+ clones than normal scalp, suggesting antigenic drive.

The sequence joins TRBV5-4 to TRBJ2-7; the D match is possibly TRBD1 or TRBD2, with 6 bases aligned in each. The TCR sequence derives from a human donor with alopecia areata. The source was CD4+ T cells sorted from blood, collected at week 4, from a patient treated with tofacitinib. The CDR3 protein: CASGQGGLSRTYEQYF. The DNA sequence follows: TGTGCCAGCGGACAAGGGGGACTGTCGAGAACCTACGAGCAGTACTTC.